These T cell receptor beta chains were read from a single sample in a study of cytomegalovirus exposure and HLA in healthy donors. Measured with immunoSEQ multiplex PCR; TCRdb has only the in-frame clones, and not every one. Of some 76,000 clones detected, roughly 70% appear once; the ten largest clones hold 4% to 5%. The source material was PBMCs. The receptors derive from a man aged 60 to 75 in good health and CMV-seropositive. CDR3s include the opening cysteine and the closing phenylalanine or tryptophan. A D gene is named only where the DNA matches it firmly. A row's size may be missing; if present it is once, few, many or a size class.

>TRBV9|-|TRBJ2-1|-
CASSGTNRLDEQFF
TGTGCCAGCAGCGGGACTAATCGCCTCGATGAGCAGTTCTTC
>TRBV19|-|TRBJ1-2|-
CASRPEGRWNGYTF
TGTGCCAGTAGACCCGAGGGCCGTTGGAATGGCTACACCTTC
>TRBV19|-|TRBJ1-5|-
CASSLRDTDNQPQHF
TGTGCCAGTAGTCTCCGGGACACAGACAATCAGCCCCAGCATTTT
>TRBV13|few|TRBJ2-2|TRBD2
CASSSRGGTGELFF
TGTGCCAGCAGCTCCCGGGGAGGGACCGGGGAGCTGTTTTTT
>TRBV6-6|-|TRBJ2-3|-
CASQRQAADTQYF
TGTGCCAGCCAGAGACAGGCGGCAGATACGCAGTATTTT
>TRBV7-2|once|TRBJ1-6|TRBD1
CASEGTANSPLHF
TGTGCCAGCGAGGGGACAGCCAATTCACCCCTCCACTTT
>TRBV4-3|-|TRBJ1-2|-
CASSQEGRQPYGYTF
TGCGCCAGCAGCCAAGAAGGGAGGCAGCCCTATGGCTACACCTTC
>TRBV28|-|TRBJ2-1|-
CASSSSGPSRFF
TGTGCCAGCAGTTCCTCTGGCCCCTCCCGGTTCTTC
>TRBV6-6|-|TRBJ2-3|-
CASNRGGDTQYF
TGTGCCAGCAATCGGGGAGGTGATACGCAGTATTTT
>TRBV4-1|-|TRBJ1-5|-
CASSQGYSQPQHF
TGCGCCAGCAGCCAAGGGTACAGCCAGCCCCAGCATTTT
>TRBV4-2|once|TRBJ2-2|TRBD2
CASSPSGRGTGELFF
TGTGCCAGCAGTCCCAGCGGGAGGGGCACCGGGGAGCTGTTTTTT
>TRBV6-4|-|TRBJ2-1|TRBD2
CASSEAGGSYNEQFF
TGTGCCAGCAGTGAAGCGGGGGGTTCCTACAATGAGCAGTTCTTC
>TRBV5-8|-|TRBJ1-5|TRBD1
CASSTGTGNQPQHF
TGTGCCAGCAGCACCGGGACAGGCAATCAGCCCCAGCATTTT
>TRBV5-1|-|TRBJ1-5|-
CASSSGENFSNQPQHF
TGCGCCAGCAGCTCTGGGGAGAACTTTAGCAATCAGCCCCAGCATTTT
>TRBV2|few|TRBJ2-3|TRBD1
CASSRQGEGTDTQYF
TGTGCCAGCAGCCGACAGGGAGAGGGGACAGATACGCAGTATTTT
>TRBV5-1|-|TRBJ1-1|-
CASSLDRVTEAFF
TGCGCCAGCAGCTTGGACAGGGTGACTGAAGCTTTCTTT
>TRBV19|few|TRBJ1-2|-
CASSSPRGRGSNYGYTF
TGTGCCAGTAGTAGCCCGCGGGGTCGGGGGTCGAACTATGGCTACACCTTC
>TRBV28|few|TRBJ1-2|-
CAIREGDGGYGYTF
TGTGCCATTCGAGAGGGCGACGGGGGCTATGGCTACACCTTC
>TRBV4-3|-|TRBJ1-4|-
CASSHDTRAEKLFF
TGCGCCAGCAGCCACGACACTAGGGCCGAAAAACTGTTTTTT
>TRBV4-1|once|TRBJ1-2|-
CASSLGVAGVYGYTF
TGCGCCAGCAGCCTCGGGGTGGCAGGGGTATATGGCTACACCTTC
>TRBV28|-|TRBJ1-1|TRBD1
CASSKTIGQGATAFF
TGTGCCAGCAGTAAAACCATTGGACAGGGGGCGACGGCTTTCTTT
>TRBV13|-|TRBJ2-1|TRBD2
CASSPVAGNEQFF
TGTGCCAGCAGCCCCGTAGCGGGGAATGAGCAGTTCTTC
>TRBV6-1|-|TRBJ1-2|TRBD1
CWTRSRDRVGYTF
TGTTGGACTAGATCCCGGGACAGGGTAGGCTACACCTTC
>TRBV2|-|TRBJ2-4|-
CASSRPGANIQYF
TGTGCCAGCAGTAGACCAGGGGCAAACATTCAGTACTTC
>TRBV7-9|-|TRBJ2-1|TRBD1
CASSGWTGVAEYNEQFF
TGTGCCAGCAGCGGGTGGACAGGGGTGGCAGAATACAATGAGCAGTTCTTC
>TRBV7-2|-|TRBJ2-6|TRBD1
CASSRPGQSLSGANVLTF
TGTGCCAGCAGTCGTCCGGGACAGAGCCTCTCTGGGGCCAACGTCCTGACTTTC
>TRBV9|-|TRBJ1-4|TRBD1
CASSVGQGILEKLFF
TGTGCCAGCAGCGTAGGACAGGGGATTCTTGAAAAACTGTTTTTT
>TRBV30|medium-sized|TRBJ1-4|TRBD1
CAWERGQGNEKLFF
TGTGCCTGGGAGAGGGGACAGGGGAATGAAAAACTGTTTTTT
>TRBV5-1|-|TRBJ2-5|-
CASSSYLAETQYF
TGCGCCAGCAGCTCTTATTTAGCAGAGACCCAGTACTTC
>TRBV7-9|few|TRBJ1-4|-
CASSFSGANEKLFF
TGTGCCAGCAGCTTCTCGGGGGCTAATGAAAAACTGTTTTTT
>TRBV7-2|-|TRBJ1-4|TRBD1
CASSLDRGKEKLFF
TGTGCCAGCAGCCTTGACAGGGGGAAGGAAAAACTGTTTTTT
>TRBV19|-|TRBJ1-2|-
CASSIAFYGYTF
TGTGCCAGTAGTATAGCCTTCTATGGCTACACCTTC
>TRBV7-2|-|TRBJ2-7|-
CASSLGRDYEQYF
TGTGCCAGCAGCTTAGGGAGGGACTACGAGCAGTACTTC
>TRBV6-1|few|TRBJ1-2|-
CASSLDSNYGYTF
TGTGCCAGCAGCCTGGACAGCAACTATGGCTACACCTTC
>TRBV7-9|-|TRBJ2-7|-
CASSPPFPSYEQYF
TGTGCCAGCAGCCCCCCATTTCCCTCCTACGAGCAGTACTTC
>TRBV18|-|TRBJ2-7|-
CASSPQAGTYEQYF
TGTGCCAGCTCACCACAGGCGGGGACCTACGAGCAGTACTTC
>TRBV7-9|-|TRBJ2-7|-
CASSLSREQYF
TGTGCCAGCAGCTTGAGTAGAGAGCAGTACTTC
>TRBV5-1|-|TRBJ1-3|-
CASSLLGTSGNTIYF
TGCGCCAGCAGCTTGCTGGGGACATCTGGAAACACCATATATTTT
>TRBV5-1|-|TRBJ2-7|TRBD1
CASSRGTGRGWTEEQYF
TGCGCCAGCAGTCGCGGGACAGGCCGAGGGTGGACTGAAGAGCAGTACTTC
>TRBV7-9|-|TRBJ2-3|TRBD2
CASSRTSGGTSTGTQYF
TGTGCCAGCAGTCGCACTAGCGGGGGCACTAGCACAGGTACGCAGTATTTT
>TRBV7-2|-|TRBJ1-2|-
CASSLGVGGEYGYTF
TGTGCCAGCAGCTTAGGGGTTGGAGGGGAGTATGGCTACACCTTC
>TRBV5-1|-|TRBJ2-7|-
CASSLTGGGNEQYF
TGCGCCAGCAGCTTGACAGGGGGGGGGAACGAGCAGTACTTC
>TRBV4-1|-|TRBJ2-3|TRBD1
CASSLRQGGFIDTQYF
TGCGCCAGCAGCCTCCGACAGGGTGGTTTCATAGATACGCAGTATTTT
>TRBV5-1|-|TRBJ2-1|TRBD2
CASSLGVAGFGEQFF
TGCGCCAGCAGCTTGGGAGTAGCGGGGTTCGGTGAGCAGTTCTTC
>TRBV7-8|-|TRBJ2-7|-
CASSIRQPEQYF
TGTGCCAGCAGCATCAGACAGCCCGAGCAGTACTTC
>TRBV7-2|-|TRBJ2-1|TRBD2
CASSSQGGRGGGEQFF
TGTGCCAGCAGCTCGCAAGGAGGGAGGGGCGGGGGTGAGCAGTTCTTC
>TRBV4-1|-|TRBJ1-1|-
CASSQVEGTEAFF
TGCGCCAGCAGCCAAGTTGAGGGCACTGAAGCTTTCTTT
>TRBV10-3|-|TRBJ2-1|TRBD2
CAISESLAGASAYNEQFF
TGTGCCATCAGTGAGAGTCTAGCGGGCGCATCAGCCTACAATGAGCAGTTCTTC
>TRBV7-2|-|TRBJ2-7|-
CASSPDRYYEQYF
TGTGCCAGCAGCCCAGACAGGTACTACGAGCAGTACTTC
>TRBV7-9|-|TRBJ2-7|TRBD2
CASSQRESGPYEQYF
TGTGCCAGCAGCCAGCGGGAGTCGGGACCCTACGAGCAGTACTTC
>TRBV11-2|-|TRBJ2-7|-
CASSPSHRDEQYF
TGTGCCAGCAGCCCTTCCCACAGGGACGAGCAGTACTTC
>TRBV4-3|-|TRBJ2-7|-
CASSHHLTGSYEQYF
TGCGCCAGCAGCCACCACCTGACAGGTTCCTACGAGCAGTACTTC
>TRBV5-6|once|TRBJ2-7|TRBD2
CASSLLSGTTLLEQYF
TGTGCCAGCAGCTTGCTTAGCGGGACCACCCTCCTCGAGCAGTACTTC
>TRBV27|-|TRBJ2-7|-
CASSTGWTYEQYF
TGTGCCAGCAGTACAGGGTGGACCTACGAGCAGTACTTC
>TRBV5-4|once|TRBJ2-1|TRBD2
CASSAGTSSYNEQFF
TGTGCCAGCAGCGCCGGGACTAGCTCCTACAATGAGCAGTTCTTC
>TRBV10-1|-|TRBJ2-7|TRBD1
CASSRGQAYEQYF
TGCGCCAGCAGTAGGGGACAGGCCTACGAGCAGTACTTC
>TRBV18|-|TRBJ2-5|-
CASSPRQARTQETQYF
TGTGCCAGCTCACCCCGGCAGGCACGAACACAAGAGACCCAGTACTTC
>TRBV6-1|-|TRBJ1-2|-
CAAPRGTSLYGYTF
TGTGCAGCACCCCGGGGTACGTCCCTCTATGGCTACACCTTC
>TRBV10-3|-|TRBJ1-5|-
CAMSIGDNQPQHF
TGTGCCATGTCGATAGGGGATAATCAGCCCCAGCATTTT
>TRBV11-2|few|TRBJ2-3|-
CASSLGAGSTDTQYF
TGTGCCAGCAGCTTAGGGGCGGGAAGCACAGATACGCAGTATTTT